This T cell receptor beta chain originates from a study of cytomegalovirus exposure and HLA in healthy donors. Germline CDR1 is SGHNT and CDR2 is YENEEA. The CDR3 length is 14 residues. V was trimmed by 0 bases and J by 2 bases, leaving 6 bases between them. Regarding the study as a whole: Later analysis reportedly placed an Asian-associated ancestry cluster below the roughly 690-donor mean in N-insertions. A later examination showed that TCR association rates differed by HLA locus, with DRB1 most and HLA-C fewest. Later work associated 17,000 or so TCR beta sequences with HLA alleles at 0.05 false discovery rate. The study put roughly 160 TCR beta chains on its list as cytomegalovirus-associated.

To note about this clone: What it binds is not known.

The PCR contained 60 Vbeta and 13 Jbeta primers. Some clones are missing from TCRdb's copy, which holds only in-frame ones; the method was immunoSEQ multiplex PCR. The table records about 150,000 clones, roughly three quarters of them present only once. The chain carries TRBV11-3 and TRBJ2-3, with a possible D match to TRBD2 (5 bases). The clonotype was recovered from a man aged 30 to 39 in good health and CMV-seropositive. Sequencing was carried out using PBMCs. Here the CDR3 reads CASSLDGDTDTQYF. The CDR3 region has the DNA TGTGCCAGCAGCTTAGACGGGGACACAGATACGCAGTATTTT.